This is a list of T cell receptor beta chains from one sample in a study of blood T cell repertoires in COVID-19. This table comes from immunoSEQ multiplex PCR, and its TCRdb copy is limited to in-frame clones, with some not included. The repertoire holds 300,000 to 400,000 clones, approximately 91% seen once, with 7% to 8% in the top ten. Source material: peripheral blood. The receptors were sampled from a woman aged 65 to 85 with COVID-19, enrolled during active disease. Each CDR3 is given with its conserved first and last residue. The D gene is left open where the match is weak. Rows may omit the clone size; those that give it use once, few, many or a size class.

V	J	D	size	CDR3	DNA
TRBV18	TRBJ1-1	TRBD1	-	CASSPATGDTEAFF	TGTGCCAGCTCACCCGCAACAGGGGACACTGAAGCTTTCTTT
TRBV27	TRBJ1-2	TRBD1	-	CASSLTGADNYGYTF	TGTGCCAGCAGTCTTACAGGGGCCGATAACTATGGCTACACCTTC
TRBV7-8	TRBJ1-2	TRBD1	-	CASSTDRGYGYTF	TGTGCCAGCAGCACGGACAGGGGGTATGGCTACACCTTC
TRBV5-1	TRBJ1-1	TRBD1	-	CASSSGTGNTEAFF	TGCGCCAGCAGCTCGGGGACAGGGAACACTGAAGCTTTCTTT
TRBV6-5	TRBJ1-2	-	-	CASSRGGGQNYGYTF	TGTGCCAGCAGCCGTGGTGGGGGACAAAACTATGGCTACACCTTC
TRBV28	TRBJ1-5	-	-	CASSSAAGWSQHF	TGTGCCAGCAGTTCGGCCGCGGGGTGGTCCCAGCATTTT
TRBV11-3	TRBJ2-1	-	-	CASSPDTTYNEQFF	TGTGCCAGCAGCCCGGACACTACCTACAATGAGCAGTTCTTC
TRBV24-1	TRBJ2-5	TRBD1	-	CATSDPGQAGETQYF	TGTGCCACCAGTGATCCGGGACAGGCCGGGGAGACCCAGTACTTC
TRBV2	TRBJ2-7	TRBD1	once	CASSDRGLSYEQYF	TGTGCCAGCAGTGACAGGGGGCTATCCTACGAGCAGTACTTC
TRBV6-5	TRBJ2-1	TRBD2	-	CASLGLAGNNEQFF	TGTGCCAGCCTCGGGCTAGCGGGGAACAATGAGCAGTTCTTC
TRBV2	TRBJ1-5	-	-	CASKPPGNQPQHF	TGTGCCAGCAAACCCCCGGGCAATCAGCCCCAGCATTTT
TRBV7-2	TRBJ1-6	TRBD1	-	CASSPRDSLPLHF	TGTGCCAGCAGCCCTCGGGACAGCTTGCCCCTCCACTTT
TRBV5-1	TRBJ2-1	TRBD2	-	CASSLSLRSGEYNEQFF	TGCGCCAGCAGCTTGTCTTTAAGGAGCGGGGAGTACAATGAGCAGTTCTTC
TRBV2	TRBJ1-5	-	-	CASRRHPDQPQHF	TGTGCCAGCAGAAGACATCCAGATCAGCCCCAGCATTTT
TRBV24-1	TRBJ1-6	-	-	CATQASGDFHF	TGTGCCACCCAAGCCTCCGGGGATTTCCACTTT
TRBV19	TRBJ1-2	-	-	CASAGGNYGYTF	TGTGCCAGTGCCGGGGGAAACTATGGCTACACCTTC
TRBV11-2	TRBJ2-7	TRBD1	-	CASSLRAGTGVTYEQYF	TGTGCCAGCAGCTTGAGAGCCGGGACAGGGGTTACCTACGAGCAGTACTTC
TRBV29-1	TRBJ2-1	-	once	CSVVPPDEQFF	TGCAGCGTTGTTCCCCCGGATGAGCAGTTCTTC
TRBV6-5	TRBJ1-2	TRBD1	-	CASSSPGQGDYGYTF	TGTGCCAGCAGTTCTCCGGGACAGGGGGACTATGGCTACACCTTC
TRBV7-9	TRBJ2-1	-	-	CASSTQRSLYNEQFF	TGTGCCAGCAGCACCCAGCGGTCCCTCTACAATGAGCAGTTCTTC
TRBV9	TRBJ2-7	-	-	CASSVDGGRMRIHEQYF	TGTGCCAGCAGCGTAGACGGAGGGCGCATGAGGATCCACGAGCAGTACTTC
TRBV19	TRBJ1-5	-	-	CASRDPGQNQPQHF	TGTGCCAGTAGGGATCCGGGACAAAATCAGCCCCAGCATTTT